Included here is one T cell receptor beta chain sequence, with context. The data belong to a study of blood T cell repertoires in COVID-19. In Seattle, patients joined the study during active infection and were tracked longitudinally. This CDR3 contains 12 residues. The V gene's germline CDR1 is SEHNR and CDR2 FQNEAQ (reference sequence). Trimming pared 2 bases from V and 6 bases from J, leaving 8 bases between. The method was immunoSEQ multiplex PCR; TCRdb's version includes in-frame clones alone and lacks a portion of them. Among under 250,000 clones listed, 70% to 90% were seen once. The TCR comes from a woman between 25 and 40 years old with COVID-19, enrolled during active disease. This sequence joins TRBV7-9 and TRBJ2-7, with unresolved D. Sample: peripheral blood. Here the CDR3 reads CASSLHSLEQYF. DNA for the CDR3: TGTGCCAGCAGCTTACATAGCCTCGAGCAGTACTTC.